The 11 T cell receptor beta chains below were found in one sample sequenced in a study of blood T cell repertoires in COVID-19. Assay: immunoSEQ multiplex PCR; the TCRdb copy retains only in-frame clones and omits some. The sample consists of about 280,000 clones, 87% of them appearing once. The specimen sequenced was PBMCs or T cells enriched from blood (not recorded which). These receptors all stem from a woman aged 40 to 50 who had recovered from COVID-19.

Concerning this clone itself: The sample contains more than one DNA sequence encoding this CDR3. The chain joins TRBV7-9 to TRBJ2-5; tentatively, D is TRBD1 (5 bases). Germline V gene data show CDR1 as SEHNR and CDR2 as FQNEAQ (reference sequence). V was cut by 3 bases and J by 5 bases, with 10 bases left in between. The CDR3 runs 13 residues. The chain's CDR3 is CASSLGRAETQYF. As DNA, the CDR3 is TGTGCCAGCAGCTTGGGCAGGGCTGAGACCCAGTACTTC.

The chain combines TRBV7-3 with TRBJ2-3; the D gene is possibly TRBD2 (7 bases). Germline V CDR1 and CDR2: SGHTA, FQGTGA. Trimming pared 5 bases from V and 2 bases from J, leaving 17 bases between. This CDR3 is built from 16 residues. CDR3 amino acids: CASSPRGGGLTDTQYF. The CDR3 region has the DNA TGTGCCAGCAGCCCAAGAGGGGGAGGGCTCACAGATACGCAGTATTTT.

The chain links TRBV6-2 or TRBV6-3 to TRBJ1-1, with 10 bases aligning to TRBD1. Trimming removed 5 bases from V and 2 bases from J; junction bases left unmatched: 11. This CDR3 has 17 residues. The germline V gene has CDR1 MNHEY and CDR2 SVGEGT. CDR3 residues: CASSTPRQGATNTEAFF. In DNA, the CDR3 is TGTGCCAGCAGTACCCCCCGACAGGGGGCCACTAACACTGAAGCTTTCTTT.

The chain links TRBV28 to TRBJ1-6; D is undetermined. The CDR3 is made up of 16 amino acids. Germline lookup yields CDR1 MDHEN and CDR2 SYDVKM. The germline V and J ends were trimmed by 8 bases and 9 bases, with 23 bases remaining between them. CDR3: CASLQQTGGGGSPLHF. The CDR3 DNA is TGTGCCAGCCTACAACAGACCGGAGGAGGTGGTTCACCCCTCCACTTT.

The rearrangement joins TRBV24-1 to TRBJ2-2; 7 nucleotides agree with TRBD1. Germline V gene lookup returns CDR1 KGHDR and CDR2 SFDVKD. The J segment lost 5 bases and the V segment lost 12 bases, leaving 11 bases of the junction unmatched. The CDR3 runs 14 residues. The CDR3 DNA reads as TGTGCCGCCGCGACAGGGCTTTCGACCGGGGAGCTGTTTTTT. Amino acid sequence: CAAATGLSTGELFF.

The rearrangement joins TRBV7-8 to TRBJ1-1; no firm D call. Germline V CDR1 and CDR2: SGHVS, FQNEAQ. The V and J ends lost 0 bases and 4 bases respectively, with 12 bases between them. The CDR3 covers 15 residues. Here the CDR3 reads CASSLAAGVATEAFF. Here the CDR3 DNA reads TGTGCCAGCAGCTTAGCGGCCGGGGTCGCCACTGAAGCTTTCTTT.

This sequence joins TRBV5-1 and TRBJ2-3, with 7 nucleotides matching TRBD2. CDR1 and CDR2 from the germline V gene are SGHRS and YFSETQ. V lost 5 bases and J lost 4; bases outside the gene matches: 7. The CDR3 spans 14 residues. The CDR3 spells CASRVTSWADTQYF. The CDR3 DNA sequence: TGCGCCAGCAGGGTGACTAGCTGGGCAGATACGCAGTATTTT.

The CDR3 region is CAISTTGTGIYNEQFF. DNA for the CDR3: TGTGCCATCAGCACAACCGGGACAGGCATTTACAATGAGCAGTTCTTC. J is TRBJ2-1 and V is TRBV10-3; 8 nucleotides align to TRBD1. The V gene's germline CDR1 is ENHRY and CDR2 SYGVKD. The ends lost 6 bases at V and 4 bases at J; junction bases unmatched: 11. The CDR3 spans 16 residues.

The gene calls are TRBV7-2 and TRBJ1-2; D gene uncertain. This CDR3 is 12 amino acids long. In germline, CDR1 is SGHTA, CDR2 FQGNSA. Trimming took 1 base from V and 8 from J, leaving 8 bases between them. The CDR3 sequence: CASSLELRGYTF. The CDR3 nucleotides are TGTGCCAGCAGCTTAGAGTTACGGGGCTACACCTTC. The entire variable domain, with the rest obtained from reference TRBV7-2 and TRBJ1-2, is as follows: GAGVSQSPSNKVTEKGKDVELRCDPISGHTALYWYRQSLGQGLEFLIYFQGNSAPDKSGLPSDRFSAERTGGSVSTLTIQRTQQEDSAVYLCASSLELRGYTFGSGTRLTVV.

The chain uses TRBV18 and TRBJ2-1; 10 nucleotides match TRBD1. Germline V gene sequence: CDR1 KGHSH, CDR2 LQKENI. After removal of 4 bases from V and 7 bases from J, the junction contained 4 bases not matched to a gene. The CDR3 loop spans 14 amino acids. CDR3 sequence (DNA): TGTGCCAGCTCACAACGGACAGGGGGGAATGAGCAGTTCTTC. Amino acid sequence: CASSQRTGGNEQFF.

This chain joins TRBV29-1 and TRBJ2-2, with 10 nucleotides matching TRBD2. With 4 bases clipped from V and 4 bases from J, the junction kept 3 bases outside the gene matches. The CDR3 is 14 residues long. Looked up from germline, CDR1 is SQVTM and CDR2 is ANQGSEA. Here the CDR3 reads CSVGASGGTGELFF. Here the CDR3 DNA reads TGCAGCGTTGGGGCTAGCGGGGGCACCGGGGAGCTGTTTTTT.